This T cell receptor beta chain was recorded in a study of radiation and T cells in renal cell carcinoma. Study results and limitations: Top tumor clonotypes rose in blood 2 weeks post-radiation, then contracted.

Repertoires were generated with immunoSEQ multiplex PCR, while TCRdb's copy carries only in-frame clones and drops some. The repertoire holds some 150,000 clones, with around four fifths as singletons. Time point denoted: baseline pretreatment blood. Treatment defined: 15 Gy SBRT to primary tumor, nephrectomy 4 weeks later. After SBRT, blood was collected at 2 and 4 weeks, plus baseline. The CDR3 is 15 residues long. V was pared by 7 bases and J by 5 bases, with 7 bases of the junction left unmatched. Germline V gene data show CDR1 as MNHEY and CDR2 as SVGAGI. As regards this clone: Its matching antigen is unknown.

The sequence derives from a woman aged 45-65 years with renal cell carcinoma. The sample consisted of blood, taken from a patient whose treatment included radiotherapy and nephrectomy. V gene TRBV6-5 combines with J gene TRBJ2-1, with 11 positions matching TRBD2. CDR3 region: CASTHGTSGHNEQFF. The CDR3 DNA is TGTGCCAGCACCCACGGGACTAGCGGCCACAATGAGCAGTTCTTC.